This T cell receptor (beta chain) was sequenced in a study of T cell repertoires in ileal Crohn's disease. Libraries were prepared by immunoSEQ multiplex PCR; TCRdb keeps only in-frame clonotypes and omits some of them. The sample holds 500 or so clones, 87% seen once. V was cut by 4 bases and J by 2 bases, with 11 bases left in between. The CDR3 runs to 14 residues. Germline V lookup: CDR1 SGHRS, CDR2 YFSETQ. This TCR derives from an adult with Crohn's disease. The genes are TRBV5-1 and TRBJ2-3; perhaps TRBD2 as D (5 bases). Sequencing was done on a sample of ileal tissue. CDR3 coding DNA: TGCGCCAGCAGCCGGACGGGATCCACAGATACGCAGTATTTT. This sequence encodes CASSRTGSTDTQYF.